One sample yielded the 28 T cell receptor beta chains listed below, sequenced in a study of blood T cell repertoires in COVID-19. Assay: immunoSEQ multiplex PCR; the TCRdb copy retains only in-frame clones and omits some. The table records 250,000 or so clones, more than 85% of them present only once. The sample was PBMCs or T cells enriched from blood (not recorded which). These receptors were collected from a man in his forties who had recovered from COVID-19.

The chain joins TRBV19 to TRBJ2-1; 7 bases agree with TRBD1. This CDR3 contains 12 residues. The trim removed 6 bases at V and 9 bases at J, leaving 5 bases unmatched. Germline V gene sequence: CDR1 LNHDA, CDR2 SQIVND (reference sequence). In nucleotides, the CDR3 is TGTGCCAGTAGGTCAGGGGGTATTGAGCAGTTCTTC. It is translated as CASRSGGIEQFF.

This clone turned up a few times. J is TRBJ1-1 and V is TRBV6-6; maybe TRBD1 (6 bases). Trimming shortened V by 2 bases and J by 6 bases, and 13 bases separated the two germline ends. There are 14 residues in the CDR3. Germline V lookup: CDR1 MNHNY, CDR2 SVGAGI (reference sequence). The CDR3 here is CASSYLIKGAEAFF. The CDR3 coding sequence is TGTGCCAGCAGTTACCTCATTAAGGGGGCTGAAGCTTTCTTT.

The J gene is TRBJ2-6, the V gene TRBV30; weak D call: TRBD1 (5 bases). There are 13 residues in the CDR3. Trimming cost V 8 bases and J 0 bases, with 8 bases left between them. CDR1 and CDR2 from the germline V gene are GTSNPN and SVGIG (reference sequence). The chain's CDR3 is CARGSSGANVLTF. The CDR3 DNA is TGTGCCAGGGGTAGCTCTGGGGCCAACGTCCTGACTTTC.

This chain joins TRBV19 and TRBJ2-7; unclear D gene. CDR1 is LNHDA, CDR2 SQIVND, per germline (reference sequence). Trimming took off 3 bases at V and 0 bases at J, with 9 bases between the two ends. The CDR3 loop spans 14 amino acids. DNA of the CDR3: TGTGCCAGTAGTATTTCCAGGTTCTCCTACGAGCAGTACTTC. This codes for CASSISRFSYEQYF.

This sequence joins TRBV7-2 and TRBJ2-7; TRBD1 matches 9 bases. The germline gives CDR1 SGHTA, CDR2 FQGNSA. The V gene end was trimmed by 5 bases and the J gene end by 5 bases; junction bases not matched to a gene: 13. CDR3 size: 16 residues. The CDR3 region is CASSPLGPGQGHEQYF. CDR3 DNA: TGTGCCAGCAGCCCTCTAGGACCGGGACAGGGCCACGAGCAGTACTTC.

The V call is TRBV5-1, the J call TRBJ1-6, with TRBD1 matching 11 bases. The V gene's germline CDR1 is SGHRS and CDR2 YFSETQ. V was clipped by 2 bases and J by 7 bases; unmatched bases: 8. The CDR3 has 17 residues. The CDR3 bases are TGCGCCAGCAGCTTTCGAGGGACAGGGGGTCACAATTCACCCCTCCACTTT. It encodes CASSFRGTGGHNSPLHF.

The V and J genes are TRBV18 and TRBJ2-7; TRBD1 matches at 9 bases. The CDR3 consists of 15 residues. Germline V lookup: CDR1 KGHSH, CDR2 LQKENI. The V segment lost 3 bases and the J segment 3 bases; nucleotides outside the gene matches: 6. The CDR3 region is CASSPSGQGLYEQYF. Written as DNA, the CDR3 is TGTGCCAGCTCACCTTCGGGACAGGGCCTCTACGAGCAGTACTTC. The full variable domain, with the rest looked up from reference TRBV18 and TRBJ2-7, is NAGVMQNPRHLVRRRGQEARLRCSPMKGHSHVYWYRQLPEEGLKFMVYLQKENIIDESGMPKERFSAEFPKEGPSILRIQQVVRGDSAAYFCASSPSGQGLYEQYFGPGTRLTVT.

The chain joins TRBV6-1 to TRBJ1-5, with D maybe TRBD1 (5 bases). CDR3 size: 18 residues. Trimming pared 0 bases from V and 2 bases from J, leaving 17 bases between. CDR1 and CDR2 from the germline V gene are MNHNS and SASEGT. The CDR3 DNA follows: TGTGCCAGCAGTGAAGCATTGGGGGGACGGGGGGGCAATCAGCCCCAGCATTTT. Its protein product is CASSEALGGRGGNQPQHF.

The chain recombines TRBV11-2 with TRBJ2-4, with D possibly TRBD1 on 6 matching bases. Germline CDR1 reads SGHAT; CDR2 reads FQNNGV. Trimming pared 6 bases from V and 7 bases from J, leaving 25 bases between. This CDR3 comprises 17 residues. CDR3 protein: CASRPAPLDRRVNIQYF. Here the CDR3 DNA reads TGTGCCAGCAGACCCGCCCCCCTGGACAGACGGGTGAACATTCAGTACTTC.

V is TRBV6-5 and J is TRBJ1-5, with 10 bases aligning to TRBD1. There are 15 residues in the CDR3. CDR1 is MNHEY and CDR2 is SVGAGI in the germline V gene. Unmatched junction bases numbered 6, after V lost 6 bases and J lost 4 bases. DNA of the CDR3: TGTGCCAGCAGGGCCGGGACAGGGGAAAATCAGCCCCAGCATTTT. Its protein is CASRAGTGENQPQHF.

The rearrangement joins TRBV5-1 to TRBJ1-1, with D perhaps matching TRBD1 (6 bases). The CDR3 contains 17 residues. V was pared by 3 bases and J by 1 base, with 19 bases between. Germline V gene sequence: CDR1 SGHRS, CDR2 YFSETQ. CDR3 sequence reads: CASSSAYRVWENTEAFF. The DNA of the CDR3 is TGCGCCAGCAGCTCAGCATACAGGGTATGGGAGAACACTGAAGCTTTCTTT.

A single count supports this clone. This sequence joins TRBV4-1 and TRBJ1-3, with D possibly TRBD1 on 5 matching bases. The CDR3 is 14 residues long. Germline CDR1 MGHRA, CDR2 YSYEKL. Trimming pared 1 base from V and 4 bases from J, leaving 8 bases between. The CDR3 protein is CASSQVRGGNTIYF. DNA of the CDR3: TGCGCCAGCAGCCAAGTAAGGGGAGGAAACACCATATATTTT.

The chain links TRBV18 to TRBJ1-1, with D perhaps TRBD1 (6 bases). Germline assignment: CDR1 KGHSH and CDR2 LQKENI. The CDR3 contains 16 residues. V lost 1 base to trimming and J lost 0 bases, with 12 bases between them. The CDR3, as DNA: TGTGCCAGCTCACCACTTCCACAGGGTTTGAACACTGAAGCTTTCTTT. This encodes CASSPLPQGLNTEAFF. Drawing the rest from reference TRBV18 and TRBJ1-1, the complete variable domain is NAGVMQNPRHLVRRRGQEARLRCSPMKGHSHVYWYRQLPEEGLKFMVYLQKENIIDESGMPKERFSAEFPKEGPSILRIQQVVRGDSAAYFCASSPLPQGLNTEAFFGQGTRLTVV.

The J gene is TRBJ1-1, the V gene TRBV7-9, with D hard to call. CDR1 and CDR2 from the germline V gene are SEHNR and FQNEAQ (reference sequence). Trimming removed 5 bases at V and 0 bases at J, with 10 bases between. This CDR3 contains 14 residues. The CDR3 DNA is TGTGCCAGCAGCCATTCGGGTGTGAACACTGAAGCTTTCTTT. It codes for CASSHSGVNTEAFF.

The chain links TRBV5-8 to TRBJ1-2; 12 nucleotides line up with TRBD1. This CDR3 has 19 amino acids. J gave up 7 bases and V 5 bases, and 21 bases lay outside the gene matches. Per germline, CDR1 SGHTS and CDR2 YDEGEE. The CDR3, as DNA: TGTGCCAGCAGAACAATTTTGCTCGGGACAGGGGGCACGGTTGGTGGCTACACCTTC. As protein: CASRTILLGTGGTVGGYTF.

The chain joins TRBV5-4 to TRBJ1-6; 9 bases are shared with TRBD1. Germline V lookup: CDR1 SGHNT, CDR2 YYREEE (reference sequence). The J segment lost 9 bases and the V segment lost 3 bases, leaving 4 bases of the junction unmatched. CDR3 size: 14 residues. The CDR3 coding sequence is TGTGCCAGCAGCTGGGGACAGGGTAGTTCACCCCTCCACTTT. Encoded protein: CASSWGQGSSPLHF.

This clone was counted a few times. The rearrangement uses TRBV6-5 and TRBJ1-2; 10 bases fit TRBD1. The CDR3 is made up of 15 amino acids. Germline V gene sequence: CDR1 MNHEY, CDR2 SVGAGI. V trimming: 5 bases; J trimming: 4 bases; junction bases outside the gene matches: 7. CDR3 in amino acids: CASSPNRDRGYGYTF. Here the CDR3 DNA reads TGTGCCAGCAGTCCAAACCGGGACAGGGGCTATGGCTACACCTTC.

The chain has TRBV6-5 and TRBJ2-2; TRBD1 aligns across 7 bases. The germline V gene has CDR1 MNHEY and CDR2 SVGAGI. Losses at the gene ends were 8 bases for V and 4 bases for J; bases not matched to a gene: 4. CDR3 length: 13 residues. CDR3 coding DNA: TGTGCCAGCGGGACAGTGGGCACCGGGGAGCTGTTTTTT. Its protein is CASGTVGTGELFF.

The chain couples TRBV6-5 to TRBJ2-7; 7 nucleotides agree with TRBD2. The CDR3 is 14 residues long. Per the germline V gene, CDR1 is MNHEY and CDR2 is SVGAGI. J lost 4 bases, V lost 2 bases, and 5 bases had no gene match. The CDR3 DNA reads TGTGCCAGCAGTTACGCGGGGGTAGTGTACGAGCAGTACTTC. Translating it yields CASSYAGVVYEQYF.

In its sample, this clone was seen once. J is TRBJ1-2 and V is TRBV12-3 or TRBV12-4; D is uncertain. Trimming cost V 3 bases and J 6 bases, with 11 bases left between them. CDR3 length equals 13 residues. CDR3 in amino acids: CASSFRAGDGYTF. The CDR3 DNA reads TGTGCCAGCAGTTTCCGTGCCGGGGATGGCTACACCTTC.

There are a few counts of this clone. V is TRBV7-9 and J is TRBJ1-5, with D possibly TRBD1 on 5 matching bases. Germline CDR1 reads SEHNR; CDR2 reads FQNEAQ (reference sequence). This CDR3 has 17 residues. Deletions cut 3 bases from V and 0 bases from J, with 15 bases between. The CDR3 DNA sequence: TGTGCCAGCAGCTTTACGACAGATGTATATAGCAATCAGCCCCAGCATTTT. Translation gives CASSFTTDVYSNQPQHF.

The genes are TRBV28 and TRBJ1-3; the D is unclear. CDR1 MDHEN and CDR2 SYDVKM come from the germline V gene. V was trimmed by 3 bases and J by 0 bases, leaving 12 bases between them. This CDR3 contains 16 residues. The CDR3 DNA is TGTGCCAGCAGTTTCGGGAGGGCAGGCTCTGGAAACACCATATATTTT. Its protein is CASSFGRAGSGNTIYF.

This chain joins TRBV4-1 and TRBJ2-2; tentatively, D is TRBD1 (5 bases). V shed 4 bases and J shed 4 bases, with 13 bases lying between them. The CDR3 covers 15 residues. The germline V gene encodes CDR1 MGHRA and CDR2 YSYEKL. This chain's CDR3 is CASSLGTGPTGELFF. DNA for the CDR3: TGCGCCAGCAGCCTTGGTACAGGTCCCACCGGGGAGCTGTTTTTT.

This clone was detected once. The chain links TRBV6-1 to TRBJ1-3; a weak D match, TRBD1 (6 bases). V gave up 2 bases and J gave up 7 bases, with 9 bases separating them. CDR1 and CDR2 from the germline V gene are MNHNS and SASEGT. This CDR3 has 13 residues. The CDR3 DNA sequence: TGTGCCAGCAGTGAATCAGGGGTGAACACCATATATTTT. Protein: CASSESGVNTIYF.

This clone was observed a single time. The chain is built from TRBV3-1 (or the pseudogene TRBV3-2) and TRBJ1-5; D gene unclear. The CDR3 covers 13 residues. Trimming removed 2 bases from V and 5 bases from J, with 7 bases in between. Germline V gives CDR1 LGHDT, CDR2 YNNKEL (reference sequence). The CDR3 is CASSQYIDQPQHF. For the CDR3, the DNA is TGTGCCAGCAGCCAATATATTGATCAGCCCCAGCATTTT.

The genes are TRBV7-8 and TRBJ1-3; 7 bases map to TRBD1. V dropped 5 bases and J dropped 4; count of bases not matched to a gene: 8. The germline gives CDR1 SGHVS, CDR2 FQNEAQ. The CDR3 covers 15 residues. Here the CDR3 reads CASSRATGPGNTIYF. DNA of the CDR3: TGTGCCAGCAGCCGCGCGACAGGGCCCGGAAACACCATATATTTT.

The chain is built from TRBV4-2 and TRBJ1-3; 9 nucleotides align to TRBD1. Per the germline V gene, CDR1 is LGHNA and CDR2 is YNFKEQ. The V segment lost 0 bases and the J segment 0 bases; nucleotides outside the gene matches: 15. This CDR3 is built from 21 residues. CDR3 sequence (DNA): TGTGCCAGCAGCCAAGATCCGAAGGGGACAGGGCCTCCGGACTCTGGAAACACCATATATTTT. Its translation: CASSQDPKGTGPPDSGNTIYF.

V gene TRBV7-9 combines with J gene TRBJ1-6, with D possibly matching TRBD1 (5 bases). The CDR3 is made up of 12 amino acids. Trimming pared 5 bases from V and 13 bases from J, leaving 12 bases between. CDR1 is SEHNR and CDR2 is FQNEAQ in the germline V gene (reference sequence). CDR3 protein: CASSQDTLPLHF. The CDR3 nucleotides read TGTGCCAGCAGCCAGGACACCCTTCCCCTCCACTTT.